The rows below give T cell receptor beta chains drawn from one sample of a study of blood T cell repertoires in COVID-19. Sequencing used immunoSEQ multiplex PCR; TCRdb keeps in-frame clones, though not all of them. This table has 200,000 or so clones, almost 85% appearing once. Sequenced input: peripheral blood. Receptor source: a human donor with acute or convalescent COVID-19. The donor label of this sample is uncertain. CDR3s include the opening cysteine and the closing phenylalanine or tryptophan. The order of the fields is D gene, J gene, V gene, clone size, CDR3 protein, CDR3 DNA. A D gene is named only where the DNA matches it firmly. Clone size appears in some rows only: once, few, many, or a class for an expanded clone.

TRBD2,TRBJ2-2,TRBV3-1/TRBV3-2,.,CASRREYTGELFF,TGTGCCAGCAGGCGGGAGTACACCGGGGAGCTGTTTTTT
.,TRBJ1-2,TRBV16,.,CASSQSGGSGGYGYTF,TGTGCCAGCAGCCAATCGGGGGGATCCGGGGGCTATGGCTACACCTTC
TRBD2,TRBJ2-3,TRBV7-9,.,CASSSYYSSGRVDTQYF,TGTGCCAGCAGCTCCTATTACTCTAGCGGGAGAGTAGATACGCAGTATTTT
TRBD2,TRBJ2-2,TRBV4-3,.,CASSQARLAGDPGELFF,TGCGCCAGCAGCCAAGCCCGACTAGCGGGAGACCCCGGGGAGCTGTTTTTT
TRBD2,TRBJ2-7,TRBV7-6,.,CASSLVSGRFSYEQYF,TGTGCCAGCAGCTTAGTGAGCGGGAGGTTCTCCTACGAGCAGTACTTC
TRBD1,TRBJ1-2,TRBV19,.,CASSPRDRTWVYTF,TGTGCCAGTAGTCCCCGGGACAGGACATGGGTCTACACCTTC
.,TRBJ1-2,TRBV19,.,CASSIDGDRNYGYTF,TGTGCCAGTAGTATAGATGGAGACAGAAACTATGGCTACACCTTC
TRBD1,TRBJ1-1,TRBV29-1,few,CSVNRGGTEAFF,TGCAGCGTTAACAGGGGAGGTACTGAAGCTTTCTTT
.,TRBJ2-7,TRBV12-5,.,CASSATSYEQYF,TGTGCTAGTAGCGCAACCTCCTACGAGCAGTACTTC
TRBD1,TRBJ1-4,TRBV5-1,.,CASRAEQGYTNEKLFF,TGCGCCAGCAGAGCTGAACAGGGGTACACTAATGAAAAACTGTTTTTT
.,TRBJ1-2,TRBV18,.,CASSSYRDNGYTF,TGTGCCAGCTCATCCTACCGGGACAACGGCTACACCTTC
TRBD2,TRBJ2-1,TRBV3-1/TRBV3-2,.,CASTAGGIAYNEQFF,TGTGCCAGCACCGCGGGGGGAATCGCCTACAATGAGCAGTTCTTC
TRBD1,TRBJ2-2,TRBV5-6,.,CASSWGTGQTGELFF,TGTGCCAGCAGCTGGGGGACAGGGCAAACCGGGGAGCTGTTTTTT
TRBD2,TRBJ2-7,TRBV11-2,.,CASSFTKGTSGSYEQYF,TGTGCCAGCAGCTTCACTAAAGGGACTAGCGGCTCCTACGAGCAGTACTTC
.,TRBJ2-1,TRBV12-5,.,CASGSPLKVVF,TGTGCTAGTGGTTCCCCACTCAAAGTGGTCTTC
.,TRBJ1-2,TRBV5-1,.,CASSPTPNYGYTF,TGCGCCAGCAGCCCAACACCTAACTATGGCTACACCTTC
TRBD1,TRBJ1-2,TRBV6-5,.,CASSSGQGALGYTF,TGTGCCAGCAGTTCCGGACAGGGGGCGCTTGGCTACACCTTC
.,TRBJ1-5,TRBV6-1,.,CASSDQQGSAQPQHF,TGTGCCAGCAGTGATCAGCAGGGCTCTGCTCAGCCCCAGCATTTT
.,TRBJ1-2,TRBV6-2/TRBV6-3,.,CASSAAGTYPGYGYTF,TGTGCCAGCAGTGCAGCCGGGACATACCCTGGCTATGGCTACACCTTC
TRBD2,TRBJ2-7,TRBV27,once,CASSPFERGTYEQYF,TGTGCCAGCAGTCCCTTCGAGCGGGGGACTTACGAGCAGTACTTC
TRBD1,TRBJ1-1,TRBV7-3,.,CASSLSGTGPATEAFF,TGTGCCAGCAGCTTATCGGGGACAGGGCCGGCCACTGAAGCTTTCTTT
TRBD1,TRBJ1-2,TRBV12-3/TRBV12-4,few,CASRFGQGYGYTF,TGTGCCAGCAGGTTCGGACAGGGTTATGGCTACACCTTC
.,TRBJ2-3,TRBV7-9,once,CASSLGQARTDTQYF,TGTGCCAGCAGCTTAGGACAAGCCCGCACAGATACGCAGTATTTT
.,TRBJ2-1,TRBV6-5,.,CASLGGYNNEQFF,TGTGCCAGCCTCGGAGGCTACAACAATGAGCAGTTCTTC
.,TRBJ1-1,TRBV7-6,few,CASSFSPGSNTEAFF,TGTGCCAGCAGCTTTAGCCCGGGGTCGAACACTGAAGCTTTCTTT
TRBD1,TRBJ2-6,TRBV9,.,CASSDDRGAGANVLTF,TGTGCCAGCAGCGACGACAGGGGGGCTGGGGCCAACGTCCTGACTTTC
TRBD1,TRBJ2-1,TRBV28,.,CASSLSGTGSYEQFF,TGTGCCAGCAGTTTATCGGGGACAGGGAGCTACGAGCAGTTCTTC
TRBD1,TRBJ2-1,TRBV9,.,CASSSHSGGTGSNNEQFF,TGTGCCAGCAGCTCCCATTCAGGGGGGACAGGCTCGAACAATGAGCAGTTCTTC
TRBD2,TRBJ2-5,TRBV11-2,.,CASSTSAGGLEAQYF,TGTGCCAGCAGCACCTCGGCGGGAGGTCTAGAGGCCCAGTACTTC
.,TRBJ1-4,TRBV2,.,CASSEALHFPDYEKLFF,TGTGCCAGCAGTGAAGCGCTTCACTTCCCGGACTATGAAAAACTGTTTTTT
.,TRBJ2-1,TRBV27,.,CASSLSQGVGQFF,TGTGCCAGCAGTTTATCTCAGGGTGTCGGGCAGTTCTTC
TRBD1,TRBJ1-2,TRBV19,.,CASSTVWTGPNYGYTF,TGTGCCAGTAGCACTGTTTGGACAGGGCCTAACTATGGCTACACCTTC
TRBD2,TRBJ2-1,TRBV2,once,CASSRTRSYNEQFF,TGTGCCAGCAGCCGGACTAGGTCCTACAATGAGCAGTTCTTC
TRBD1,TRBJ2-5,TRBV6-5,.,CASSTIRTGKETQYF,TGTGCCAGCAGTACAATCCGGACAGGGAAAGAGACCCAGTACTTC
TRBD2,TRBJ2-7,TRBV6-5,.,CASSGGGPLDEQYF,TGTGCCAGCAGCGGGGGAGGGCCTCTCGACGAGCAGTACTTC
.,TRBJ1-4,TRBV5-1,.,CASSLSSPNEKLFF,TGCGCCAGCAGCTTGTCCTCCCCTAATGAAAAACTGTTTTTT
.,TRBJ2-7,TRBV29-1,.,CSARDNSYEQYF,TGCAGCGCCCGGGACAACTCCTACGAGCAGTACTTC
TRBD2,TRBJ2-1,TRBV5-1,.,CASSSLADSGDEQFF,TGCGCCAGCAGCTCACTAGCGGATAGTGGAGATGAGCAGTTCTTC
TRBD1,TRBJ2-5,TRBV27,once,CASRAGTGHQETQYF,TGTGCCAGCAGAGCTGGGACAGGCCACCAAGAGACCCAGTACTTC
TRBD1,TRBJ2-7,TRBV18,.,CASSPGTGADEQYF,TGTGCCAGCTCACCTGGGACAGGGGCGGACGAGCAGTACTTC
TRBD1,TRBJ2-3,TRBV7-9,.,CASSLESRSNRGDTQYF,TGTGCCAGCAGCTTAGAATCCCGGAGTAACAGGGGAGATACGCAGTATTTT
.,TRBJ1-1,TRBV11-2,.,CASSLVLGNTEAFF,TGTGCCAGCAGCTTAGTCCTTGGCAACACTGAAGCTTTCTTT
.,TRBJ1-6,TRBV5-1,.,CASSLGAINNSPLHF,TGCGCCAGCAGCTTGGGAGCCATTAATAATTCACCCCTCCACTTT
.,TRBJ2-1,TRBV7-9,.,CASSLGTGKEFF,TGTGCCAGCAGCTTAGGCACAGGGAAGGAGTTCTTC
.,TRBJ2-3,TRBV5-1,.,CASSLQLDTQYF,TGCGCCAGCAGCTTGCAGTTAGATACGCAGTATTTT
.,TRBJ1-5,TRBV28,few,CASSQGLNQPQHF,TGTGCCAGCAGTCAGGGTTTGAATCAGCCCCAGCATTTT